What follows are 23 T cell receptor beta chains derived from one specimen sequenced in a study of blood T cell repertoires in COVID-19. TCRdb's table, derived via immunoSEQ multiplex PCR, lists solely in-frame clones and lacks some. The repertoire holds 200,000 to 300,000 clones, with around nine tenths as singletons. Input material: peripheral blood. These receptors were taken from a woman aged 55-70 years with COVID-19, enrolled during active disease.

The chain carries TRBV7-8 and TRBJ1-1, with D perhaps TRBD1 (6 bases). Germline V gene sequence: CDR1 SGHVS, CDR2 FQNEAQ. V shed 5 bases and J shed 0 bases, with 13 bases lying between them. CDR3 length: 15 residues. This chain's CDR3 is CASSRGGGMNTEAFF. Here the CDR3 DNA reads TGTGCCAGCAGCCGGGGAGGGGGAATGAACACTGAAGCTTTCTTT.

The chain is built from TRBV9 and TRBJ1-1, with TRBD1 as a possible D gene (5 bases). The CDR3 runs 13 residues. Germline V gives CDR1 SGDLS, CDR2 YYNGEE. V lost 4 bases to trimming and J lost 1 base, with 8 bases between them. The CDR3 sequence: CASSPGQNTEAFF. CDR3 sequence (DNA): TGTGCCAGCAGCCCCGGACAGAACACTGAAGCTTTCTTT.

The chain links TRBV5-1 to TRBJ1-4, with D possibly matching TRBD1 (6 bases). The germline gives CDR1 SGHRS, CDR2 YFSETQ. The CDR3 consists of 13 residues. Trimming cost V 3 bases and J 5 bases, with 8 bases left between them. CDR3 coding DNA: TGCGCCAGCAGCTCTCAGGGGAATGAAAAACTGTTTTTT. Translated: CASSSQGNEKLFF.

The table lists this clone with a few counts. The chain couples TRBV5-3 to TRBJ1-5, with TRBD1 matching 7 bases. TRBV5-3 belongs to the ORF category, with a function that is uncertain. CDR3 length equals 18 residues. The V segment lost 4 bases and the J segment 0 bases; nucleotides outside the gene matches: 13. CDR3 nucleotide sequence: TGTGCCAGAAGCGCCCCAGCCCGGGACAGATTTAGCAATCAGCCCCAGCATTTT. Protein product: CARSAPARDRFSNQPQHF.

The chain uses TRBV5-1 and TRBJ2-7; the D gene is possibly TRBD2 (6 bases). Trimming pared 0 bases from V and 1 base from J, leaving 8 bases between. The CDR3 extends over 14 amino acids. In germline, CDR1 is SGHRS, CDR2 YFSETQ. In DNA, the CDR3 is TGCGCCAGCAGCTTGGTTGCGGGGTCCTACGAGCAGTACTTC. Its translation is CASSLVAGSYEQYF.

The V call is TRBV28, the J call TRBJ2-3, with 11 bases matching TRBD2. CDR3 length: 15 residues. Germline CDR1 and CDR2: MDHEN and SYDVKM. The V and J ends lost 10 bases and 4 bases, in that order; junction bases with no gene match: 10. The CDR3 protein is CATKGVAGGSDTQYF. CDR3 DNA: TGTGCCACCAAAGGGGTAGCGGGAGGGTCAGATACGCAGTATTTT.

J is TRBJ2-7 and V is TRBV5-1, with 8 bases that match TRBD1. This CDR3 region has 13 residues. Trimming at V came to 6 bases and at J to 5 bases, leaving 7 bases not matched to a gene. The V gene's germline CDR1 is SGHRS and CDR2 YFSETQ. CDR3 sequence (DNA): TGCGCCAGCAACCCTTCAGGGGGCCACGAGCAGTACTTC. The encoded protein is CASNPSGGHEQYF.

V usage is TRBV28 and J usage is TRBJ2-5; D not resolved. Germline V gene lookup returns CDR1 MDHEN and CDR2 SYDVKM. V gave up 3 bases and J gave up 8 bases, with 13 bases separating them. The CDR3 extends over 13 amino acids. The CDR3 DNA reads TGTGCCAGCAGTTTCCGGCCCCTAGGCACCCAGTACTTC. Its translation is CASSFRPLGTQYF.

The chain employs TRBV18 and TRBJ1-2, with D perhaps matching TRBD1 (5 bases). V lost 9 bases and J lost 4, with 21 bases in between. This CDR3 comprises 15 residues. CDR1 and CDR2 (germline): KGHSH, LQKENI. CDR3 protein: CASGRDSEVTYGYTF. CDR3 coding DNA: TGTGCCAGTGGCCGGGACTCCGAAGTTACCTATGGCTACACCTTC.

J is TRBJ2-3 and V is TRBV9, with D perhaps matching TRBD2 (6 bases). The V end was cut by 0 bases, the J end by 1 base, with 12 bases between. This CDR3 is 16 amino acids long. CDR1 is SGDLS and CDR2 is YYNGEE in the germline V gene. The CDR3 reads CASSVGVAEGTDTQYF. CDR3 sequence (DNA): TGTGCCAGCAGCGTAGGGGTAGCGGAAGGCACAGATACGCAGTATTTT.

For the CDR3, the DNA is TGCGCCAGCAGCCAAGGATCGTCGCGGGAGAAGGGTTCCAAGCAGTATTTT. It is translated as CASSQGSSREKGSKQYF. The chain links TRBV4-1 to TRBJ2-3; 7 nucleotides align to TRBD2. CDR3 length equals 17 residues. The junction had 18 bases not matched to a gene; V was cut back by 1 base and J by 11 bases. Germline V gene lookup returns CDR1 MGHRA and CDR2 YSYEKL.

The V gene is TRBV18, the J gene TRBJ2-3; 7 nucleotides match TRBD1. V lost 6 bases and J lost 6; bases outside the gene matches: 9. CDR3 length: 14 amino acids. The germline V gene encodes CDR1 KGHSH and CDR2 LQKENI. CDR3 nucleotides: TGTGCCAGCTCGAAGGACAGGAGGAGGGATACGCAGTATTTT. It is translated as CASSKDRRRDTQYF.

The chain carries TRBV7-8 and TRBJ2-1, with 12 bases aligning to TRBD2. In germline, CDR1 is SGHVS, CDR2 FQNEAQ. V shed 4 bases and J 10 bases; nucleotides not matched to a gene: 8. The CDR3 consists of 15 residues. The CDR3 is CASSWRLAGVREQFF. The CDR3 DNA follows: TGTGCCAGCAGCTGGAGACTAGCGGGAGTACGAGAGCAGTTCTTC.

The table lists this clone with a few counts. In DNA, the CDR3 is TGTGCCTGGGTGGGACTAGCGGGAGTGAATGAGCAGTTCTTC. It translates to CAWVGLAGVNEQFF. This rearrangement joins TRBV30 to TRBJ2-1; TRBD2 matches at 14 bases. The CDR3 contains 14 residues. CDR1 GTSNPN and CDR2 SVGIG come from the germline V gene (reference sequence). Trimming at V came to 5 bases and at J to 7 bases, leaving 4 bases not matched to a gene.

The CDR3 DNA follows: TGTGCCAGCAGTTTAGCGGGGGGACAGGGGGCATATCAGCCCCAGCATTTT. As protein: CASSLAGGQGAYQPQHF. V and J are TRBV27 and TRBJ1-5, with 12 bases matching TRBD1. V dropped 2 bases and J dropped 5; count of bases not matched to a gene: 7. Germline loops: CDR1 MNHEY, CDR2 SMNVEV (reference sequence). The CDR3 runs 17 residues.

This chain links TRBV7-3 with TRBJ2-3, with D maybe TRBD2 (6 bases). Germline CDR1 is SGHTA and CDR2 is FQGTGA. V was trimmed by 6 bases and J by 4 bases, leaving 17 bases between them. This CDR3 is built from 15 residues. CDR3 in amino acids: CASRSPGLHADTQYF. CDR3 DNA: TGTGCCAGCAGGTCTCCGGGACTTCACGCAGATACGCAGTATTTT.

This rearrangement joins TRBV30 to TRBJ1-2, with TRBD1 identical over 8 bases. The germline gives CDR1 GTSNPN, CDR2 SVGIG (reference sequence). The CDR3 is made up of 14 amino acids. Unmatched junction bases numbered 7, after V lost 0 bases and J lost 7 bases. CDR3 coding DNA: TGTGCCTGGAGTGTAGGACAGGGCCCCTCTGGCTACACCTTC. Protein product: CAWSVGQGPSGYTF.

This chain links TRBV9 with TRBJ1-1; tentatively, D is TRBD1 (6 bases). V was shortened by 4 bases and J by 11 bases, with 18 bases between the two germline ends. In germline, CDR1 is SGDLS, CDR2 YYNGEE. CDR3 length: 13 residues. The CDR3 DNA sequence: TGTGCCAGCAGCCCAACAGGGAGTCGTAGGGCTTTCTTT. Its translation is CASSPTGSRRAFF.

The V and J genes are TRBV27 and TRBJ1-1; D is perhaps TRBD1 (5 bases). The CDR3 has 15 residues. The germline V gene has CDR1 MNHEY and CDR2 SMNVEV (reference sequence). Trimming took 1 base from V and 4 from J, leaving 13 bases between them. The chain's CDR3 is CASSLFPGEGTEAFF. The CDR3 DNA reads TGTGCCAGCAGTTTATTCCCGGGGGAAGGCACTGAAGCTTTCTTT.

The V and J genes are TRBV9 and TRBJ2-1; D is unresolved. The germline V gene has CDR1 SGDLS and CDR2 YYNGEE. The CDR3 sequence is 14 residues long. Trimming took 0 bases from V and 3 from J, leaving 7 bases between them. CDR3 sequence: CASSVVTDYNEQFF. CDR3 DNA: TGTGCCAGCAGCGTAGTAACAGACTACAATGAGCAGTTCTTC.

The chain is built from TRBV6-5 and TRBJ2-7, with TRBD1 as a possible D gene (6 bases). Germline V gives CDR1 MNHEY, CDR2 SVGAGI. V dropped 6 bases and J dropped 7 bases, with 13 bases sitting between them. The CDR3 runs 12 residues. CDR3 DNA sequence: TGTGCCAGCAGCCGGACAGATCGTGAGCAGTACTTC. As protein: CASSRTDREQYF.

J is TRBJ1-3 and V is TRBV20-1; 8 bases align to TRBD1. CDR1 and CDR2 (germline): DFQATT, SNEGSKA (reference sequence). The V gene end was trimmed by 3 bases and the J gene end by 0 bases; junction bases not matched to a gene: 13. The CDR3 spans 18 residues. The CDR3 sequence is CSASYGTGKGGSGNTIYF. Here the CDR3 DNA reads TGCAGTGCTAGTTACGGGACAGGAAAGGGAGGCTCTGGAAACACCATATATTTT.

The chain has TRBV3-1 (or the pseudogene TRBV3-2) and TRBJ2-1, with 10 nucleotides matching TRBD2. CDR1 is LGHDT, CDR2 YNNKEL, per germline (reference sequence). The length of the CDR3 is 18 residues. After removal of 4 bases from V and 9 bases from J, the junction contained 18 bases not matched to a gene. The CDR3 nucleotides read TGTGCCAGCAGCCCAGACAGGGGTCTAGCGGGAGTACAGGGTGAGCAGTTCTTC. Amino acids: CASSPDRGLAGVQGEQFF.